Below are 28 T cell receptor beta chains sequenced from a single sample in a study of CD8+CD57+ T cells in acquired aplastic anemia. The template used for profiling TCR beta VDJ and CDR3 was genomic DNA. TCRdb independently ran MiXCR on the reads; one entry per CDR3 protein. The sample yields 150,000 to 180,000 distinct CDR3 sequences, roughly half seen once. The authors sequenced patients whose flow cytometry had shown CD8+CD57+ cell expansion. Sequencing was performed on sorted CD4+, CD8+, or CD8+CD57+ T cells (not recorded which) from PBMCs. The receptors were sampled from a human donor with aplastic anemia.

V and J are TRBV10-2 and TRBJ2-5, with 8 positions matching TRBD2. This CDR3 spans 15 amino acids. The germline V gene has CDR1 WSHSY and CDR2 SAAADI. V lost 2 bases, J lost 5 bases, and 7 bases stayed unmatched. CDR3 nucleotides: TGCGCCAGCAGTGAGCTGCGGGGGGTGTGGGAGACCCAGTACTTC. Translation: CASSELRGVWETQYF.

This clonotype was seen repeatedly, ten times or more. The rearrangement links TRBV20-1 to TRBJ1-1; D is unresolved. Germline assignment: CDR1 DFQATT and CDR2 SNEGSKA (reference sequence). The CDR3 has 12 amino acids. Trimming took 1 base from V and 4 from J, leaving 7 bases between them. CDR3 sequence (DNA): TGCAGTGCTAGAGGGGATCCCACTGAAGCTTTCTTT. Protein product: CSARGDPTEAFF.

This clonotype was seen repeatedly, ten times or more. In DNA form, the CDR3 reads TGTGCCAGCAGGACAGGGCCTGAAGCTTTCTTT. Translating it yields CASRTGPEAFF. V gene TRBV7-8 combines with J gene TRBJ1-1; 7 nucleotides line up with TRBD1. CDR1 is SGHVS and CDR2 is FQNEAQ in the germline V gene. The length of the CDR3 is 11 residues. The V gene end was trimmed by 6 bases and the J gene end by 6 bases; junction bases not matched to a gene: 1.

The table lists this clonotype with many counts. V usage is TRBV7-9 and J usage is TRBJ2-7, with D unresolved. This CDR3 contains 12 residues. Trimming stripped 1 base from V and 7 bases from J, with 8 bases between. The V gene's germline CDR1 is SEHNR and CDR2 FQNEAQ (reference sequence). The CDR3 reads CASSLGQAEQYF. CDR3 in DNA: TGTGCCAGCAGCTTAGGGCAGGCTGAGCAGTACTTC.

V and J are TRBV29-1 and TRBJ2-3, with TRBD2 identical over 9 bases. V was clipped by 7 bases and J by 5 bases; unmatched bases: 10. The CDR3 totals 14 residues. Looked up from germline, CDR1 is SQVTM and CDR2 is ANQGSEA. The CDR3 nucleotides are TGCAGCGGTCGACTAGCGGCCGTGGGAGATACGCAGTATTTT. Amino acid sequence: CSGRLAAVGDTQYF.

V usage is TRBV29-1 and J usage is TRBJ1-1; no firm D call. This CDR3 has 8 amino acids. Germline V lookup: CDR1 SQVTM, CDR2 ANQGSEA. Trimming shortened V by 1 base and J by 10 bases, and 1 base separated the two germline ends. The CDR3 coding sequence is TGCAGCGTTGAAGGAGCTTTCTTT. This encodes CSVEGAFF. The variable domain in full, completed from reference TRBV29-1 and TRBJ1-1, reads SAVISQKPSRDICQRGTSLTIQCQVDSQVTMMFWYRQQPGQSLTLIATANQGSEATYESGFVIDKFPISRPNLTFSTLTVSNMSPEDSSIYLCSVEGAFFGQGTRLTVV.

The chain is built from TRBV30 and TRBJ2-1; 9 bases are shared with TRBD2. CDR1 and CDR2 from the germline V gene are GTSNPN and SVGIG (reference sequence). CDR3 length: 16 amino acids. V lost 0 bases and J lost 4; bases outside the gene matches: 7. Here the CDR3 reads CAWSVGRGGPYNEQFF. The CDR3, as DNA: TGTGCCTGGAGTGTCGGGCGGGGGGGCCCTTACAATGAGCAGTTCTTC.

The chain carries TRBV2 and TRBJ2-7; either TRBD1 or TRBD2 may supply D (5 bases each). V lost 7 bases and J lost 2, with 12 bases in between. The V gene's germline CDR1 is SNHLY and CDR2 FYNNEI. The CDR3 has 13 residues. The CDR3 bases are TGTGCCAGCAAAAGGGACCGAGCCTACGAGCAGTACTTC. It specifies CASKRDRAYEQYF.

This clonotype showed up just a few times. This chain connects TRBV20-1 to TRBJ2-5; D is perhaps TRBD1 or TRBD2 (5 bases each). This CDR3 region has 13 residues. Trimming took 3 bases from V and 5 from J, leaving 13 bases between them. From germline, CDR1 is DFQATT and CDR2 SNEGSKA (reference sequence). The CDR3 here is CSARVGGQETQYF. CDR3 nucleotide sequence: TGCAGTGCTAGGGTTGGGGGTCAGGAGACCCAGTACTTC.

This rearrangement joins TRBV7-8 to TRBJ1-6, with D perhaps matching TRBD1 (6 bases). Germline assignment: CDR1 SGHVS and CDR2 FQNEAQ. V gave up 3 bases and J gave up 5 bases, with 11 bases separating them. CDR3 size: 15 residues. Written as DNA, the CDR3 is TGTGCCAGCAGCTTGGGGGCGGGGGATAATTCACCCCTCCACTTT. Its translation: CASSLGAGDNSPLHF.

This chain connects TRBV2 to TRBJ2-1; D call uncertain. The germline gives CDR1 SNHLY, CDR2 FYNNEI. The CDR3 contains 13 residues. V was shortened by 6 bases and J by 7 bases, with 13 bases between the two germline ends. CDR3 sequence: CASSKSEGNEQFF. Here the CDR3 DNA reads TGTGCCAGCAGCAAATCGGAAGGTAATGAGCAGTTCTTC. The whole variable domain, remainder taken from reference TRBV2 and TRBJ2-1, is EPEVTQTPSHQVTQMGQEVILRCVPISNHLYFYWYRQILGQKVEFLVSFYNNEISEKSEIFDDQFSVERPDGSNFTLKIRSTKLEDSAMYFCASSKSEGNEQFFGPGTRLTVL.

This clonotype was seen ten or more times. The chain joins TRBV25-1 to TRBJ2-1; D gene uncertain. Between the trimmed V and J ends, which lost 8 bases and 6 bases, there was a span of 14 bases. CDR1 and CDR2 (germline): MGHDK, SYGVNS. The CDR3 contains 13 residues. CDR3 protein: CASGRVGSNEQFF. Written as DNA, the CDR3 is TGTGCCAGCGGCCGGGTAGGGTCCAATGAGCAGTTCTTC.

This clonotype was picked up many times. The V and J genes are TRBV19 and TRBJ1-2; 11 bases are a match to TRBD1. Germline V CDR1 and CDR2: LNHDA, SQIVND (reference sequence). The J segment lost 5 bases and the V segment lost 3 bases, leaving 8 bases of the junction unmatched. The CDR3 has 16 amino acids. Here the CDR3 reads CASSISLGQGAYGYTF. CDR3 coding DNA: TGTGCCAGTAGTATCTCCCTTGGACAGGGGGCGTATGGCTACACCTTC.

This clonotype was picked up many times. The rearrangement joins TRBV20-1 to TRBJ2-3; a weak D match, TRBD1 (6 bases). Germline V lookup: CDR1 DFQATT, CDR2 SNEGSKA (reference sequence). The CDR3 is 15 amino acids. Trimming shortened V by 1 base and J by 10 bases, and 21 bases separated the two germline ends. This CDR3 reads CSARALVAGVRAQYF. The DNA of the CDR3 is TGCAGTGCTAGAGCCCTGGTGGCAGGGGTTCGGGCGCAGTATTTT.

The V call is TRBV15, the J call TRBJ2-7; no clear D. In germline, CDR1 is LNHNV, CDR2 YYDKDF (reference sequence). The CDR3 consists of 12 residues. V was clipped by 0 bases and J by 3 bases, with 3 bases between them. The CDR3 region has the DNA TGTGCCACCAGCAGAGACGGCTACGAGCAGTACTTC. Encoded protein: CATSRDGYEQYF.

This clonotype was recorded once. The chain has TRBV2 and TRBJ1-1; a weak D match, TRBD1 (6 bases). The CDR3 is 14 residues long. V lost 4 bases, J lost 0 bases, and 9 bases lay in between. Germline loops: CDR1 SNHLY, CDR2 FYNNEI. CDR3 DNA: TGTGCCAGCAGTGTTCAGGGGATGAACACTGAAGCTTTCTTT. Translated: CASSVQGMNTEAFF.

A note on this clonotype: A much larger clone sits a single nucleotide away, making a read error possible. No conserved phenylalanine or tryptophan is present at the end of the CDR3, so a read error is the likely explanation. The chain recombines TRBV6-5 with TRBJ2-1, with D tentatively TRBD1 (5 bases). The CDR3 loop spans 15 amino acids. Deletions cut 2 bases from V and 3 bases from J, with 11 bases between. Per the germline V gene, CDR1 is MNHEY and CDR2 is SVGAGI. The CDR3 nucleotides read TGTGCCAGCAGTTACGAAGCAGGGAACTACAATGAGCAGTTCCTC. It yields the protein CASSYEAGNYNEQFL.

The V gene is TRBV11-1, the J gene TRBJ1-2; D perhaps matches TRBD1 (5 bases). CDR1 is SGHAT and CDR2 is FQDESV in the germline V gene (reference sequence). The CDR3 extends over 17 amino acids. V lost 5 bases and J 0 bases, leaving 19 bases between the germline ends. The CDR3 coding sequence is TGTGCCAGCAGCGATCGGGACGCATACTCCCCTAACTATGGCTACACCTTC. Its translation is CASSDRDAYSPNYGYTF.

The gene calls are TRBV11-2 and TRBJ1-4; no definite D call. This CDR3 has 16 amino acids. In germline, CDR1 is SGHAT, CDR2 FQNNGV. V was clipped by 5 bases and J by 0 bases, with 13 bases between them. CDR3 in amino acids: CASSPWHPPTNEKLFF. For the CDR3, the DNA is TGTGCCAGCAGCCCATGGCATCCTCCAACTAATGAAAAACTGTTTTTT.

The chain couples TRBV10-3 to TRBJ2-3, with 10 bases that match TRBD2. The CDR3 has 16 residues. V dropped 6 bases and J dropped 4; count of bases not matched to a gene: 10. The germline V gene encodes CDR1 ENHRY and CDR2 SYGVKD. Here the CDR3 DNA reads TGTGCCATCAGAAAGGGGGTAGCGGGGGGAGCAGATACGCAGTATTTT. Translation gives CAIRKGVAGGADTQYF.

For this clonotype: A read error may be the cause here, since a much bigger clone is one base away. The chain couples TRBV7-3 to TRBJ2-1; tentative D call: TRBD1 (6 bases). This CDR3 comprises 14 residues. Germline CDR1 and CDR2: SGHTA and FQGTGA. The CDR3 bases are TGTACCAGCAGCCCATCCAACAGGGTTCTTGAGCAGTTCTTC. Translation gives CTSSPSNRVLEQFF.

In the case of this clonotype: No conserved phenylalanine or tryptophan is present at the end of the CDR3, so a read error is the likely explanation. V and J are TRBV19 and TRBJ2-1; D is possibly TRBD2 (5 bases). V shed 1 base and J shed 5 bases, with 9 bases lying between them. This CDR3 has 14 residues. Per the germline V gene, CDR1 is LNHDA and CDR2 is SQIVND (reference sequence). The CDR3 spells CASSIVSAHNEQFL. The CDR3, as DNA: TGTGCCAGTAGTATAGTTAGCGCCCACAATGAGCAGTTCCTC.

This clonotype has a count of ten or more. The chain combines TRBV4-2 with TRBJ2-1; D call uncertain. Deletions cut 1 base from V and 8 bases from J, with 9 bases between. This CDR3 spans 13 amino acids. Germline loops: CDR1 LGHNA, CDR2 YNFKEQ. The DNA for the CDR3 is TGTGCCAGCAGCCAAGCCTACACGGATGAGCAGTTCTTC. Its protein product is CASSQAYTDEQFF.

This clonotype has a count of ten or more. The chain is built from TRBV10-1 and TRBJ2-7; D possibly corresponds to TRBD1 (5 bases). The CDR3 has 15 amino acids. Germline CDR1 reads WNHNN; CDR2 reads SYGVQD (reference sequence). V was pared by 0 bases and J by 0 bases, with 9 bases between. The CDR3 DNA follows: TGCGCCAGCAGTGAGTCGACAGAGAGCTCCTACGAGCAGTACTTC. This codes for CASSESTESSYEQYF.

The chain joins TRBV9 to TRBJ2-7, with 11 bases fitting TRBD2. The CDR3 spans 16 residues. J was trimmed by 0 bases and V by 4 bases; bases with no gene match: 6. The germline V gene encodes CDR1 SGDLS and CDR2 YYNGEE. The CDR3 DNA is TGTGCCAGCAGCCCAATACTAGCGGGGGACTCCTACGAGCAGTACTTC. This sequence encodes CASSPILAGDSYEQYF.

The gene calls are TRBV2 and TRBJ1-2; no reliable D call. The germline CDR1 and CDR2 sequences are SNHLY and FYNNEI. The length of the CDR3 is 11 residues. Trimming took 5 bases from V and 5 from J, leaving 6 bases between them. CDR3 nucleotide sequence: TGTGCCAGCAGTCCAGAATATGGCTACACCTTC. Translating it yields CASSPEYGYTF. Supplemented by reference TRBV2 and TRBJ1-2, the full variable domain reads EPEVTQTPSHQVTQMGQEVILRCVPISNHLYFYWYRQILGQKVEFLVSFYNNEISEKSEIFDDQFSVERPDGSNFTLKIRSTKLEDSAMYFCASSPEYGYTFGSGTRLTVV.

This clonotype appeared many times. The DNA for the CDR3 is TGTGCCAGCAGCTTGGGGACAGGGGTCAATGAGCAGTTCTTC. Its translation is CASSLGTGVNEQFF. The rearrangement uses TRBV5-8 and TRBJ2-1, with 9 bases that match TRBD1. V shed 0 bases and J 6 bases; nucleotides not matched to a gene: 1. The CDR3 totals 14 residues. Per germline, CDR1 SGHTS and CDR2 YDEGEE. Variable domain in full (rest from reference TRBV5-8 and TRBJ2-1): EAGVTQSPTHLIKTRGQQATLRCSPISGHTSVYWYQQALGLGLQFLLWYDEGEERNRGNFPPRFSGRQFPNYSSELNVNALELEDSALYLCASSLGTGVNEQFFGPGTRLTVL.

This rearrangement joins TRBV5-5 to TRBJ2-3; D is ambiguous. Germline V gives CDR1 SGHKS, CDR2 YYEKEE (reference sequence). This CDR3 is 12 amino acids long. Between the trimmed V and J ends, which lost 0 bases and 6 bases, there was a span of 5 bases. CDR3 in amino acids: CASSLVRDTQYF. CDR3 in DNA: TGTGCCAGCAGCTTGGTTCGGGATACGCAGTATTTT.